This T cell receptor beta chain was sequenced during a study of T cell responses to AZD1222 COVID-19 vaccine. Study information: Some second doses came at about 4 weeks and others at about 12 weeks; these were pooled. Study-level findings and limits: Reportedly, close to half of spike-specific TCRs are directed against unmutated variant regions. Repertoire sampling happened only post peak T cell response. Recipients of AZD1222 seropositive at baseline numbered only six or seven.

On this clone itself: What it binds is unknown.

Using immunoSEQ multiplex PCR, the repertoire was profiled, and TCRdb retains in-frame clones only, with some absent. The data hold approximately 180,000 clones, with 80% to 95% observed a single time. Germline-derived CDR1 and CDR2 are MNHEY and SMNVEV (reference sequence). V lost 5 bases and J 0 bases, leaving 4 bases between the germline ends. The CDR3 length is 12 residues. This TCR came from an adult in good health. The source material was peripheral blood, sampled on day 0 of AZD1222 vaccination. The chain combines TRBV27 with TRBJ1-1; no clear D gene. CDR3 bases: TGTGCCAGCAGTGGAGTGAACACTGAAGCTTTCTTT. Its translation is CASSGVNTEAFF.